Each of the 7 T cell receptor beta chains below was sequenced from the same sample in a study of blood T cell repertoires in COVID-19. TCRdb keeps only in-frame clones here, not all; method: immunoSEQ multiplex PCR. In the table there are about 350,000 clones, about 88% of which are singletons. The source material was PBMCs or T cells enriched from blood (not recorded which). The source is a woman between 25 and 40 years old who had recovered from COVID-19.

The rearrangement joins TRBV28 to TRBJ1-3; D is perhaps TRBD1 (6 bases). Germline assignment: CDR1 MDHEN and CDR2 SYDVKM. V lost 6 bases to trimming and J lost 3 bases, with 24 bases between them. This CDR3 is built from 18 residues. This CDR3 reads CASRIPSGRGSGGNTIYF. The DNA of the CDR3 is TGTGCCAGCAGGATACCCTCGGGCAGGGGATCAGGTGGAAACACCATATATTTT.

This clone has just a few counts. This chain links TRBV3-1 (or the pseudogene TRBV3-2) with TRBJ1-6; TRBD1 agrees at 7 bases. There are 15 residues in the CDR3. The V gene's germline CDR1 is LGHDT and CDR2 YNNKEL (reference sequence). Losses at the gene ends were 1 base for V and 7 bases for J; bases not matched to a gene: 4. The CDR3 DNA reads as TGTGCCAGCAGCCAAGCATGGGGACAGAATTCACCCCTCCACTTT. As protein: CASSQAWGQNSPLHF.

The CDR3 region has the DNA TGTGCCAGCAGTTTTCCCCAGGGGCTTGGCTACACCTTC. Protein: CASSFPQGLGYTF. J is TRBJ1-2 and V is TRBV12-3 or TRBV12-4; TRBD1 might be the D (6 bases). With 3 bases removed from V and 7 bases from J, the gap between germline ends came to 12 bases. The CDR3 consists of 13 residues.

J is TRBJ1-2 and V is TRBV6-5; 7 bases are shared with TRBD1. V lost 5 bases, J lost 6 bases, and 12 bases stayed unmatched. This CDR3 contains 15 residues. The germline V gene encodes CDR1 MNHEY and CDR2 SVGAGI. This CDR3 is CASSRDSETNHGYTF. The CDR3, as DNA: TGTGCCAGCAGTCGGGACAGCGAAACGAACCATGGCTACACCTTC.

The V call is TRBV14, the J call TRBJ1-3, with D possibly TRBD1 on 5 matching bases. Germline-derived CDR1 and CDR2 are SGHDN and FVKESK. V was clipped by 2 bases and J by 0 bases, with 14 bases between them. The CDR3 has 17 amino acids. CDR3 nucleotide sequence: TGTGCCAGCAGCCAAAGGCCGTGGGGCGGCTCTGGAAACACCATATATTTT. This gives the protein CASSQRPWGGSGNTIYF.

The DNA of the CDR3 is TGTGCCAGCAGTTTATATGCGGAAATGAATTCTATCCTCCACTTT. Its protein product is CASSLYAEMNSILHF. The gene calls are TRBV28 and TRBJ1-6; D is ambiguous. The CDR3 length is 15 residues. Germline CDR1 and CDR2: MDHEN and SYDVKM. With 1 base removed from V and 15 bases from J, the gap between germline ends came to 19 bases. The full variable domain, in which reference TRBV28 and TRBJ1-6 provide the parts outside the CDR3, is DVKVTQSSRYLVKRTGEKVFLECVQDMDHENMFWYRQDPGLGLRLIYFSYDVKMKEKGDIPEGYSVSREKKERFSLILESASTNQTSMYLCASSLYAEMNSILHFGNGTRLTVT.

In its sample, this clone was seen a few times. V usage is TRBV19 and J usage is TRBJ2-5; 7 positions agree with TRBD1. Germline CDR1 is LNHDA and CDR2 is SQIVND (reference sequence). J gave up 1 base and V 5 bases, and 4 bases lay outside the gene matches. The CDR3 has 14 amino acids. The chain's CDR3 is CASSVGQVQETQYF. For the CDR3, the DNA is TGTGCCAGTAGTGTCGGACAGGTCCAAGAGACCCAGTACTTC.